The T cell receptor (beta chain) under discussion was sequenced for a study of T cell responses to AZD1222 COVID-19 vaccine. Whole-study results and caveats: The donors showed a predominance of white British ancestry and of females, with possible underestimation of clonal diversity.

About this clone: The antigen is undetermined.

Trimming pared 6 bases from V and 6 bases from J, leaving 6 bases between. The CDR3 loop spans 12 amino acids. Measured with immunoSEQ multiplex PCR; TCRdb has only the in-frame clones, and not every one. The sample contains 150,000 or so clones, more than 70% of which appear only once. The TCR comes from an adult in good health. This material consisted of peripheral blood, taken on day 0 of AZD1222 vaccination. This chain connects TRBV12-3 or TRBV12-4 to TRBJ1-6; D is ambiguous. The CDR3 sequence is CASRFPNSPLHF. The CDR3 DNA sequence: TGTGCCAGCAGATTCCCTAATTCACCCCTCCACTTT.